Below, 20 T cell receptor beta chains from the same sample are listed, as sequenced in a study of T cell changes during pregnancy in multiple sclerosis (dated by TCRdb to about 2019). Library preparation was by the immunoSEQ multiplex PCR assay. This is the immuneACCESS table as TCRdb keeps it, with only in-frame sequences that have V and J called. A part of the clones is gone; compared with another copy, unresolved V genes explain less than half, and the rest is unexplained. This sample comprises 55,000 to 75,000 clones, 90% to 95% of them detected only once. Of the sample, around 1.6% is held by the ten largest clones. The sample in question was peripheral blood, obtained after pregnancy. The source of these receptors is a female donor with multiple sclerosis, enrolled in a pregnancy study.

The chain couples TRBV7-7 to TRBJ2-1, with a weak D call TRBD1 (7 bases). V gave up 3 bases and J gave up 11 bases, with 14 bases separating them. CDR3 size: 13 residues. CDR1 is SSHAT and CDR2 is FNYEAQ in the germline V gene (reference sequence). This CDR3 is CASSLTGWTKQFF. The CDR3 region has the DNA TGTGCCAGCAGCTTGACAGGGTGGACTAAGCAGTTCTTC. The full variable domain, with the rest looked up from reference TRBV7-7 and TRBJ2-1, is GAGVSQSPRYKVTKRGQDVTLRCDPISSHATLYWYQQALGQGPEFLTYFNYEAQPDKSGLPSDRFSAERPEGSISTLTIQRTEQRDSAMYRCASSLTGWTKQFFGPGTRLTVL.

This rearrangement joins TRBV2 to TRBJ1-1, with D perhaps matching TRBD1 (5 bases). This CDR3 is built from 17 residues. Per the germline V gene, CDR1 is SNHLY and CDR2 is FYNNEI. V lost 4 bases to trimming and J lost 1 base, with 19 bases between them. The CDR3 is CASSAGLGGYENTEAFF. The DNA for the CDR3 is TGTGCCAGCAGTGCGGGACTCGGGGGGTACGAGAACACTGAAGCTTTCTTT.

CDR3 sequence (DNA): TGTGCCAGTACGACAGGGGGGTATGGCTACACCTTC. Translating gives CASTTGGYGYTF. The V call is TRBV28, the J call TRBJ1-2, with 9 bases aligning to TRBD1. The CDR3 is 12 amino acids. Germline values: CDR1 MDHEN, CDR2 SYDVKM. Germline trimming cut 9 bases from V and 5 bases from J; bases unmatched to any gene: 4.

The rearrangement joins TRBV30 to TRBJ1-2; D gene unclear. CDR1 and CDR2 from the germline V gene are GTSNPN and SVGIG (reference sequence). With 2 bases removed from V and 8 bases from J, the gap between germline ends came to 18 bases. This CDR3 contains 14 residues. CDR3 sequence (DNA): TGTGCCTGGAGTCCCCCCGGACTAGGGCGCGGCTACACCTTC. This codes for CAWSPPGLGRGYTF.

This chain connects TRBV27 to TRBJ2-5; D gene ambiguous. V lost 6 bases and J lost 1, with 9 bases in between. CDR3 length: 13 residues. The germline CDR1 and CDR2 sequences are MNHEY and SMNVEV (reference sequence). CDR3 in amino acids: CASSVSFQETQYF. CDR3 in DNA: TGTGCCAGCAGCGTCAGTTTCCAAGAGACCCAGTACTTC.

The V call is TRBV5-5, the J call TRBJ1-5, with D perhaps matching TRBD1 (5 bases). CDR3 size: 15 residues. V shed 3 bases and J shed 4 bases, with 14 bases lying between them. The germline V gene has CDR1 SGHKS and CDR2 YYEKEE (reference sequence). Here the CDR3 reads CASSSGLMGNQPQHF. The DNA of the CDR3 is TGTGCCAGCAGCTCGGGACTTATGGGGAATCAGCCCCAGCATTTT.

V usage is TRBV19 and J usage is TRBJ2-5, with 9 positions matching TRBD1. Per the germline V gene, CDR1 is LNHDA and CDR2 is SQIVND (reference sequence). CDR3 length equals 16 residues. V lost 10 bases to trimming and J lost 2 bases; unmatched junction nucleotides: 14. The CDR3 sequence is CATRRIDRGGQETQYF. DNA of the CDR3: TGTGCCACACGGAGGATAGACAGGGGGGGGCAAGAGACCCAGTACTTC.

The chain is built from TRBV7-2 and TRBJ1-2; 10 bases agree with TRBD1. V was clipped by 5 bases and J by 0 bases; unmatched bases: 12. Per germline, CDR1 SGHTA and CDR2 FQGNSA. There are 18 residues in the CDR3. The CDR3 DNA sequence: TGTGCCAGCAGCCTTACCGGGACAGGGGCTCTCACTAACTATGGCTACACCTTC. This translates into CASSLTGTGALTNYGYTF.

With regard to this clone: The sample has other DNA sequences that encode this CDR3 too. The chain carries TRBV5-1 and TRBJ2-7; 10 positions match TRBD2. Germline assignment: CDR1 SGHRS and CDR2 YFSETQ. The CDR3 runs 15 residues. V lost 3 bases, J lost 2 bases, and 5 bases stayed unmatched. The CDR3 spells CASSSGTSVAYEQYF. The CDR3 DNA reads TGCGCCAGCAGCTCCGGGACTAGCGTTGCCTACGAGCAGTACTTC.

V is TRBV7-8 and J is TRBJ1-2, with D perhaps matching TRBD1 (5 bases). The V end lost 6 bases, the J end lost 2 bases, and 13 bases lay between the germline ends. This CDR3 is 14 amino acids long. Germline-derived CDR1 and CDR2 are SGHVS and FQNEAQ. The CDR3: CASRGGTANYGYTF. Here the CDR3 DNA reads TGTGCCAGCAGGGGGGGGACGGCGAACTATGGCTACACCTTC.

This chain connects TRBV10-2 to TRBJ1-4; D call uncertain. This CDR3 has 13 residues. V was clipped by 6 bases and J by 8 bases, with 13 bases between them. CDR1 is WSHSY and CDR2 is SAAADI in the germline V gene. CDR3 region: CASRTSSQEKLFF. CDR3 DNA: TGCGCCAGCAGGACATCATCCCAGGAAAAACTGTTTTTT.

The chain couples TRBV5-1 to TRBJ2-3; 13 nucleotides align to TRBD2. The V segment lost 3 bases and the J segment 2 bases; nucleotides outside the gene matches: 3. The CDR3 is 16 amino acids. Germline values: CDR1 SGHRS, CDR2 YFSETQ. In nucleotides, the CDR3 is TGCGCCAGCAGCTCACTAGCGGGAGGGTTCACAGATACGCAGTATTTT. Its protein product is CASSSLAGGFTDTQYF.

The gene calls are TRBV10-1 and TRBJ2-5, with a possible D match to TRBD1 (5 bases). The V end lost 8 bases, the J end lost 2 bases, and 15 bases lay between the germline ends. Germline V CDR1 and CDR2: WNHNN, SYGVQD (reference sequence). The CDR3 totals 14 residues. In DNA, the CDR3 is TGCGCCAGCCCTTATAGGACACATCAAGAGACCCAGTACTTC. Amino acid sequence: CASPYRTHQETQYF.

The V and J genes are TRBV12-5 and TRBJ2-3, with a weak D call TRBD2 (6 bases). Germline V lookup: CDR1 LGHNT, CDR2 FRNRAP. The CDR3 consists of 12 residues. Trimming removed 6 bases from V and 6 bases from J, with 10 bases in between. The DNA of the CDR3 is TGTGCTAGTGGGGAGGGTCCCGATACGCAGTATTTT. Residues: CASGEGPDTQYF.

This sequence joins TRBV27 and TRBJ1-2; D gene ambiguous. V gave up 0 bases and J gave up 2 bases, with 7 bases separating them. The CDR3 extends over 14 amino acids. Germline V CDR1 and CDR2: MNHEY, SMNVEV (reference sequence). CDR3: CASSLSQRNYGYTF. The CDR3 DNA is TGTGCCAGCAGTTTATCTCAACGGAACTATGGCTACACCTTC.

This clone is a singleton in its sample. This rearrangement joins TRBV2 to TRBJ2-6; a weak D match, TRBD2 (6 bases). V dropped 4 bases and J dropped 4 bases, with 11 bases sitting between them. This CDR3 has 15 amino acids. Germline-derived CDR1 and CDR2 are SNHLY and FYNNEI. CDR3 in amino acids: CASSGDGGGANVLTF. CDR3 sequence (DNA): TGTGCCAGCAGTGGAGATGGAGGGGGGGCCAACGTCCTGACTTTC.

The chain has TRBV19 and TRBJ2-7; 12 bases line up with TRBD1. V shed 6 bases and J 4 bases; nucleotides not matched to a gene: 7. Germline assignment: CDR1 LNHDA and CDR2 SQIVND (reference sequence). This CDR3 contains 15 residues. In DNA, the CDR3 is TGTGCCAGTAGCACCGGGACAGGGGGCCCATACGAGCAGTACTTC. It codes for CASSTGTGGPYEQYF.

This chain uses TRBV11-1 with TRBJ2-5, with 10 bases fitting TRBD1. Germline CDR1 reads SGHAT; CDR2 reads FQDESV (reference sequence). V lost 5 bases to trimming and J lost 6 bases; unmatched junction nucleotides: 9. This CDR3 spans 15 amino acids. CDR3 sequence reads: CASSITMGQGKTQYF. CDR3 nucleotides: TGTGCCAGCAGCATAACGATGGGACAGGGGAAGACCCAGTACTTC.

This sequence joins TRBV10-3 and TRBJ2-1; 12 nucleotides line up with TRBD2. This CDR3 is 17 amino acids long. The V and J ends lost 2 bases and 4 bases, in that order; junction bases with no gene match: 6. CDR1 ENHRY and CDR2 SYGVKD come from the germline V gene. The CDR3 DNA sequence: TGTGCCATCAGTGAGCCCACTAGCGGGAGGTCGTACAATGAGCAGTTCTTC. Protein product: CAISEPTSGRSYNEQFF.

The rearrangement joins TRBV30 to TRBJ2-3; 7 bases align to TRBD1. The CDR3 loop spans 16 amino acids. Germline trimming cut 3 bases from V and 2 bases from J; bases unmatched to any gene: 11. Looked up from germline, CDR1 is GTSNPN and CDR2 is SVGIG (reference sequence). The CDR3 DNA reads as TGTGCCTGGAGGGGGATAGACAGGGCACCCACAGATACGCAGTATTTT. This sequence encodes CAWRGIDRAPTDTQYF.